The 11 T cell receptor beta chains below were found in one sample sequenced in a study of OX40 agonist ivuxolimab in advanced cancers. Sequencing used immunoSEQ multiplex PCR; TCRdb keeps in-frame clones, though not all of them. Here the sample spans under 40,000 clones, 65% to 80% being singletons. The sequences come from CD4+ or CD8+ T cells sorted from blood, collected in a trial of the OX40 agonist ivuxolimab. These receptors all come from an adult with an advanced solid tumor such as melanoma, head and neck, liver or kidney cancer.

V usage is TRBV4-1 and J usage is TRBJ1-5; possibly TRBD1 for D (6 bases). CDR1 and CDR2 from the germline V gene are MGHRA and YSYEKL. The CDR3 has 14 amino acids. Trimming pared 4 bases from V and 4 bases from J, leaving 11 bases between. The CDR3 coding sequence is TGCGCCAGCAGCCGAGATCAGGGGAATCAGCCCCAGCATTTT. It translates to CASSRDQGNQPQHF.

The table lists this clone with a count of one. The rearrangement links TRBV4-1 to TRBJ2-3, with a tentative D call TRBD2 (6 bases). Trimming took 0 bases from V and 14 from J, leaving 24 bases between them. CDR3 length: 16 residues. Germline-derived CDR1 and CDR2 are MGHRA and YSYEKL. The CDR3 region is CASSQDVKRAGPLGYF. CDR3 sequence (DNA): TGCGCCAGCAGCCAAGATGTTAAGAGGGCGGGACCCCTGGGGTATTTT.

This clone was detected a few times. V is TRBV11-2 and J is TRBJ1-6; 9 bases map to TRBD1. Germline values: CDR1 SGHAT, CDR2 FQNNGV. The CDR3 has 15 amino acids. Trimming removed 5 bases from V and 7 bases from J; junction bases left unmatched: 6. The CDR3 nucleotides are TGTGCCAGCAGCCTTACAGGGGGCGCAAATTCACCCCTCCACTTT. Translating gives CASSLTGGANSPLHF.

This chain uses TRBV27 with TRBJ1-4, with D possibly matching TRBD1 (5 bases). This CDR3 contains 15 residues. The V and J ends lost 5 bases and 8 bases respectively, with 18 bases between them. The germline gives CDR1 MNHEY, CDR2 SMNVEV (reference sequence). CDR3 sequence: CASSQRGSFYEKLFF. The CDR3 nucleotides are TGTGCCAGCAGTCAAAGGGGATCGTTCTACGAAAAACTGTTTTTT.

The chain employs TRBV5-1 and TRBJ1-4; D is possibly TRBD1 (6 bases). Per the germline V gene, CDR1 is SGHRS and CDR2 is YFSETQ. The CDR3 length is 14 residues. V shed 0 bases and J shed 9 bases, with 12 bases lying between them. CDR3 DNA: TGCGCCAGCAGCTTGGTGGGGGCGTCCCAAAAACTGTTTTTT. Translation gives CASSLVGASQKLFF.

The CDR3 loop is CASSLEGRNEKLFF. CDR3 DNA: TGCGCCAGCAGCTTGGAAGGCCGAAATGAAAAACTGTTTTTT. This chain uses TRBV5-1 with TRBJ1-4; no clear D gene. Germline V gene sequence: CDR1 SGHRS, CDR2 YFSETQ. The CDR3 length is 14 residues. V was shortened by 0 bases and J by 5 bases, with 8 bases between the two germline ends.

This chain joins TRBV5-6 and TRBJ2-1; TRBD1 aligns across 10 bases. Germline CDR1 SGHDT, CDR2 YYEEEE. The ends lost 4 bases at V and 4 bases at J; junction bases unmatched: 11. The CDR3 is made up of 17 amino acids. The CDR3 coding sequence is TGTGCCAGCAGCACTGACAGGGGGCGCATAAGATACAATGAGCAGTTCTTC. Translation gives CASSTDRGRIRYNEQFF.

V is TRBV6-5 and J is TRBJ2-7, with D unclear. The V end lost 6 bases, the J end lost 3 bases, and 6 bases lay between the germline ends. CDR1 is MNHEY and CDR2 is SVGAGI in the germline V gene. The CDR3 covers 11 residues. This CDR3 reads CASSDNYEQYF. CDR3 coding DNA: TGTGCCAGCAGCGACAACTACGAGCAGTACTTC.

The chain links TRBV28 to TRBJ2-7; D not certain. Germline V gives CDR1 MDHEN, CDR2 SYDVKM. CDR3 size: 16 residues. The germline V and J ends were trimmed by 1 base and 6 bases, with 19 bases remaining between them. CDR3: CASSLSSIVPGREQYF. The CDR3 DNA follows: TGTGCCAGCAGTTTATCGTCTATTGTTCCCGGCCGCGAGCAGTACTTC.

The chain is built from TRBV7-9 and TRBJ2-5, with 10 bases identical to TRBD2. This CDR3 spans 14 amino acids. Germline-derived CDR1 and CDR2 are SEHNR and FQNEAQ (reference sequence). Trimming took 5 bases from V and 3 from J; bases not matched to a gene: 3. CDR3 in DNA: TGTGCCAGCAGCCTAACTAGCGGGAAAGAGACCCAGTACTTC. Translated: CASSLTSGKETQYF.

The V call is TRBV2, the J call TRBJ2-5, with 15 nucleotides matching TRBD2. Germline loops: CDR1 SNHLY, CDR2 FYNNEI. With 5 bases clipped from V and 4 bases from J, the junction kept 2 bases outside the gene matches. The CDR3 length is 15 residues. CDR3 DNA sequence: TGTGCCAGCAGTCGGACTAGCGGGGGGGGAGAGACCCAGTACTTC. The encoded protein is CASSRTSGGGETQYF.